This is a list of T cell receptor beta chains from one sample in a study of CD8 T cells in Susac syndrome. One entry per CDR3 protein, called by TCRdb with MiXCR from the immunoSEQ multiplex PCR reads. Among about 300,000 distinct CDR3 sequences listed, over 75% were seen once. The source material was CD8+ T cells from PBMCs. The receptors were gathered from a human donor with multiple sclerosis. The CDR3 runs from the conserved cysteine through the conserved F or W. D genes are given only for firm matches. Clone size, where shown, is once, few, many, or a class for clones that have expanded.

v_call	j_call	d_call	cdr3_length	clone_size	cdr3_aa	cdr3_nt
TRBV6-6	TRBJ2-7	NA	14	once	CANLSSPPGYEQYF	TGTGCCAACCTGTCCTCTCCACCCGGATACGAGCAGTACTTC
TRBV5-5	TRBJ1-5	NA	13	NA	CASSFWGDQPQHF	TGTGCCAGCAGCTTCTGGGGGGATCAGCCCCAGCATTTT
TRBV28	TRBJ1-1	NA	14	NA	CASSQTPLFIEAFF	TGTGCCAGCAGCCAAACACCATTATTTATTGAAGCTTTCTTT
TRBV4-3	TRBJ2-7	NA	14	NA	CASSQEGEVAEQYF	TGCGCCAGCAGCCAAGAAGGAGAGGTAGCCGAGCAGTACTTC
TRBV6-2/TRBV6-3	TRBJ2-1	TRBD2	11	NA	CASTQQRDWFF	TGTGCCAGCACCCAGCAGCGGGATTGGTTCTTC
TRBV28	TRBJ2-1	NA	15	NA	CASTHRSSLRPEQFF	TGTGCCAGCACCCACAGGAGCTCCCTCCGGCCTGAGCAGTTCTTC
TRBV7-9	TRBJ1-4	NA	14	NA	CASSLTGSNEKLFF	TGTGCCAGCAGCTTAACGGGGAGCAATGAAAAACTGTTTTTT
TRBV20-1	TRBJ2-1	NA	15	NA	CSAPQAGRIIHEQFF	TGCAGTGCACCACAGGCGGGCAGGATCATCCATGAGCAGTTCTTC
TRBV11-3	TRBJ2-7	NA	12	NA	CASSLLLREQYF	TGTGCCAGCAGCTTACTGCTCCGCGAGCAGTACTTC
TRBV7-2	TRBJ2-3	TRBD2	14	NA	CASGAGGPTDTQYF	TGTGCCAGCGGAGCGGGGGGTCCCACAGATACGCAGTATTTT
TRBV20-1	TRBJ2-7	TRBD2	15	NA	CSAITSGSWLYEQYF	TGCAGTGCTATAACTAGCGGGAGCTGGTTATACGAGCAGTACTTC
TRBV7-6	TRBJ2-7	TRBD1	15	NA	CASSSSTGDPYEQYF	TGTGCCAGCAGCTCCAGTACAGGGGACCCTTACGAGCAGTACTTC
TRBV18	TRBJ2-5	TRBD1	15	NA	CASSPVDRGSETQYF	TGTGCCAGCTCACCAGTGGACAGGGGTTCAGAGACCCAGTACTTC
TRBV5-6	TRBJ2-7	TRBD2	15	NA	CARGFIRPGGYEQYF	TGTGCCAGAGGTTTTATACGACCGGGAGGCTACGAGCAGTACTTC
TRBV10-3	TRBJ2-1	NA	17	NA	CAISDSTTESSYNEQFF	TGTGCCATCAGTGACTCCACCACGGAGAGCTCCTACAATGAGCAGTTCTTC
TRBV7-2	TRBJ2-7	TRBD2	15	NA	CASSLAASGSYEQYF	TGTGCCAGCAGCTTAGCTGCTAGCGGTTCCTACGAGCAGTACTTC